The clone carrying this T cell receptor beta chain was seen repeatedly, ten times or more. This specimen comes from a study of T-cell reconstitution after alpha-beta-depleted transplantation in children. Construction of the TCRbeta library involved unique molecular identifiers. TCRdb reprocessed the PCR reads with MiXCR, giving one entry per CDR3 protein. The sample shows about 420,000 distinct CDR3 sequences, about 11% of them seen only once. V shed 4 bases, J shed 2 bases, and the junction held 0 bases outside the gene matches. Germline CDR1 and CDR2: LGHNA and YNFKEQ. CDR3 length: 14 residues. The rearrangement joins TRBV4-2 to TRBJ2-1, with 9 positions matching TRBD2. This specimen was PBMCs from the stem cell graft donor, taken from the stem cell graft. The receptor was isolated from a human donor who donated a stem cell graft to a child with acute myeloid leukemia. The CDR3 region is CASSPSGAYNEQFF. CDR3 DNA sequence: TGTGCCAGCAGCCCTAGCGGGGCCTACAATGAGCAGTTCTTC.